One and the same sample provided the 19 T cell receptor beta chains below, sequenced in a study of blood T cell repertoires in COVID-19. Here immunoSEQ multiplex PCR was the method, and the copy in TCRdb shows in-frame clones only, minus some. The sample contains under 200,000 clones, approximately 85% of which appear only once. Source material: peripheral blood. The receptor source for this set is a woman older than 75 with acute or convalescent COVID-19.

This chain connects TRBV5-8 to TRBJ1-2, with no clear D. V was trimmed by 0 bases and J by 8 bases, leaving 11 bases between them. This CDR3 is 13 amino acids long. Per germline, CDR1 SGHTS and CDR2 YDEGEE. The CDR3 region is CASSLGGYMGYTF. The DNA of the CDR3 is TGTGCCAGCAGCTTGGGAGGGTACATGGGCTACACCTTC.

The V and J genes are TRBV6-6 and TRBJ1-1, with unresolved D. Germline-derived CDR1 and CDR2 are MNHNY and SVGAGI (reference sequence). V dropped 0 bases and J dropped 1 base, with 9 bases sitting between them. The CDR3 is 15 residues long. CDR3 amino acids: CASSYSHSKNTEAFF. CDR3 bases: TGTGCCAGCAGTTACTCACACAGTAAGAACACTGAAGCTTTCTTT.

This sequence joins TRBV28 and TRBJ2-1; 7 bases map to TRBD2. CDR1 and CDR2 (germline): MDHEN, SYDVKM. V dropped 5 bases and J dropped 1; count of bases not matched to a gene: 8. The CDR3 has 16 amino acids. CDR3 sequence reads: CASSPYGRGSYNEQFF. CDR3 bases: TGTGCCAGCAGTCCGTATGGGAGGGGATCCTACAATGAGCAGTTCTTC.

The J gene is TRBJ1-2, the V gene TRBV12-3 or TRBV12-4, with 9 bases fitting TRBD1. This CDR3 contains 13 residues. The V gene end was trimmed by 6 bases and the J gene end by 5 bases; junction bases not matched to a gene: 4. CDR3 coding DNA: TGTGCCAGCAGGGAGACAGGGGGGTATGGCTACACCTTC. Translated, it gives CASRETGGYGYTF.

The genes are TRBV18 and TRBJ1-1; D call uncertain. The germline V and J ends were trimmed by 4 bases and 0 bases, with 6 bases remaining between them. The CDR3 extends over 13 amino acids. CDR1 KGHSH and CDR2 LQKENI come from the germline V gene. The CDR3, as DNA: TGTGCCAGCTCACAATCGGTGAACACTGAAGCTTTCTTT. It translates to CASSQSVNTEAFF.

The genes are TRBV3-1 (or the pseudogene TRBV3-2) and TRBJ2-4, with 9 positions matching TRBD1. Per germline, CDR1 LGHDT and CDR2 YNNKEL (reference sequence). V was clipped by 3 bases and J by 0 bases; unmatched bases: 3. The CDR3 has 16 residues. DNA for the CDR3: TGTGCCAGCAGCCACGGACAGGGGCTAGCCAAAAACATTCAGTACTTC. Translating it yields CASSHGQGLAKNIQYF.

V gene TRBV3-1 (or the pseudogene TRBV3-2) combines with J gene TRBJ1-5; D perhaps matches TRBD1 (6 bases). Per the germline V gene, CDR1 is LGHDT and CDR2 is YNNKEL (reference sequence). The V end was cut by 4 bases, the J end by 3 bases, with 7 bases between. The CDR3 is made up of 13 amino acids. This CDR3 is CASSRGPNQPQHF. DNA of the CDR3: TGTGCCAGCAGCCGGGGGCCCAATCAGCCCCAGCATTTT.

This clone came up once. The CDR3 coding sequence is TGTGCCAGCAGCTCGTTGGACAGGGGAGAAGAGACCCAGTACTTC. This codes for CASSSLDRGEETQYF. The chain employs TRBV7-9 and TRBJ2-5, with TRBD1 matching over 9 bases. CDR1 is SEHNR and CDR2 is FQNEAQ in the germline V gene (reference sequence). The CDR3 runs to 15 residues. The J segment lost 3 bases and the V segment lost 4 bases, leaving 6 bases of the junction unmatched.

CDR3 region: CASSLGGGQALGSLHF. The CDR3 DNA sequence: TGTGCCAGCAGTTTAGGAGGCGGGCAGGCCCTAGGGTCCCTCCACTTT. The V call is TRBV28, the J call TRBJ1-6, with D uncertain. CDR1 is MDHEN, CDR2 SYDVKM, per germline. V was cut by 2 bases and J by 14 bases, with 22 bases left in between. The CDR3 runs 16 residues.

In DNA form, the CDR3 reads TGTGCCAGCAGATATATAAGCGGGGGAGAGAGAGCTTTCTTT. Translated, it gives CASRYISGGERAFF. The V call is TRBV27, the J call TRBJ1-1; D may be TRBD1 (5 bases). Germline CDR1 is MNHEY and CDR2 is SMNVEV (reference sequence). This CDR3 has 14 amino acids. V lost 6 bases to trimming and J lost 10 bases, with 21 bases between them.

This clone has only a few counts. This rearrangement joins TRBV7-2 to TRBJ2-1, with TRBD1 as a possible D gene (5 bases). The CDR3 length is 13 residues. Trimming shortened V by 5 bases and J by 7 bases, and 12 bases separated the two germline ends. Germline-derived CDR1 and CDR2 are SGHTA and FQGNSA. CDR3: CASSRDPGNEQFF. CDR3 DNA: TGTGCCAGCAGCAGAGACCCAGGGAATGAGCAGTTCTTC.

The chain is built from TRBV5-1 and TRBJ2-5; 7 bases are a match to TRBD1. The V segment lost 4 bases and the J segment 2 bases; nucleotides outside the gene matches: 5. Germline CDR1 SGHRS, CDR2 YFSETQ. This CDR3 region has 14 residues. CDR3 sequence: CASSNNRGQETQYF. The CDR3 DNA is TGCGCCAGCAGCAATAACAGGGGTCAAGAGACCCAGTACTTC.

The CDR3 DNA reads as TGCGCCAGCAGCCAAGGAGTGACTAGCGGGACCCCTGAGCAGTTCTTC. Translation gives CASSQGVTSGTPEQFF. This chain connects TRBV4-3 to TRBJ2-1; 11 nucleotides match TRBD2. Germline lookup yields CDR1 LGHNA and CDR2 YSLEER. CDR3 length: 16 amino acids. V dropped 1 base and J dropped 9; count of bases not matched to a gene: 8.

This chain connects TRBV12-3 or TRBV12-4 to TRBJ2-5, with 7 bases lining up with TRBD1. Losses at the gene ends were 5 bases for V and 4 bases for J; bases not matched to a gene: 4. The CDR3 is made up of 13 amino acids. The CDR3 DNA is TGTGCCAGCAGTCCTCGGACAGGAGAGACCCAGTACTTC. This gives the protein CASSPRTGETQYF.

Note on this clone: The junction departs from germline at one end; a sequencing error may be responsible. The chain uses TRBV2 and TRBJ2-5; 10 bases are shared with TRBD1. The germline gives CDR1 SNHLY, CDR2 FYNNEI. The CDR3 consists of 13 residues. Written as DNA, the CDR3 is TGTGCCAGTAGCGACAGGGGGCAAGGGACCCAGTACTTC. Its translation is CASSDRGQGTQYF.

The chain employs TRBV11-2 and TRBJ2-3; 9 bases match TRBD2. The germline V gene encodes CDR1 SGHAT and CDR2 FQNNGV. The CDR3 contains 18 residues. With 2 bases clipped from V and 0 bases from J, the junction kept 9 bases outside the gene matches. The CDR3 DNA reads as TGTGCCAGCAGCTTACGGCTAGCGGGGCTCCGAAGCACAGATACGCAGTATTTT. Protein product: CASSLRLAGLRSTDTQYF.

The chain employs TRBV15 and TRBJ2-3; 8 bases map to TRBD1. V was pared by 1 base and J by 0 bases, with 3 bases of the junction left unmatched. The CDR3 sequence is 16 residues long. Per germline, CDR1 LNHNV and CDR2 YYDKDF (reference sequence). The CDR3, as DNA: TGTGCCACCAGCAGAGTCTGGACAGGGAGCACAGATACGCAGTATTTT. Encoded protein: CATSRVWTGSTDTQYF. The full variable domain, rest sourced from reference TRBV15 and TRBJ2-3, is DAMVIQNPRYQVTQFGKPVTLSCSQTLNHNVMYWYQQKSSQAPKLLFHYYDKDFNNEADTPDNFQSRRPNTSFCFLDIRSPGLGDTAMYLCATSRVWTGSTDTQYFGPGTRLTVL.

In regard to this clone: Other DNA sequences from this sample encode an identical CDR3 as well. The genes are TRBV6-1 and TRBJ1-5; TRBD1 is a possible D gene (6 bases). Germline assignment: CDR1 MNHNS and CDR2 SASEGT. The V end lost 3 bases, the J end lost 1 base, and 10 bases lay between the germline ends. This CDR3 has 15 amino acids. The CDR3 DNA follows: TGTGCCAGCAGTGAGCAGGGGTTGAGCAATCAGCCCCAGCATTTT. Translating it yields CASSEQGLSNQPQHF.

In nucleotides, the CDR3 is TGTGCCAGCATTATGACTAGCGGGAACTACGAGCAGTACTTC. It encodes CASIMTSGNYEQYF. This sequence joins TRBV6-6 and TRBJ2-7; 11 bases align to TRBD2. The CDR3 contains 14 residues. J was trimmed by 3 bases and V by 7 bases; bases with no gene match: 5. Germline V gene sequence: CDR1 MNHNY, CDR2 SVGAGI (reference sequence).